The 32 T cell receptor beta chains below come from one sample, sequenced in a study of OX40 agonist ivuxolimab in advanced cancers. Method: immunoSEQ multiplex PCR; TCRdb's copy keeps in-frame clones and lacks some. The data show approximately 74,000 clones, about four fifths seen once. Sequencing was performed on CD4+ or CD8+ T cells sorted from blood, taken in a trial of the OX40 agonist ivuxolimab. The receptors here all came from an adult with an advanced solid tumor such as melanoma, head and neck, liver or kidney cancer.

The chain uses TRBV28 and TRBJ2-1; either TRBD1 or TRBD2 may fit D (6 bases each). The CDR3 totals 15 residues. V was trimmed by 6 bases and J by 6 bases, leaving 18 bases between them. The germline CDR1 and CDR2 sequences are MDHEN and SYDVKM. For the CDR3, the DNA is TGTGCCAGCAGCCAGTCAGGGGTGGGGGGCAATGAGCAGTTCTTC. Translated, it gives CASSQSGVGGNEQFF.

The V call is TRBV5-1, the J call TRBJ2-3; D might be TRBD1 (5 bases). Trimming took 3 bases from V and 1 from J, leaving 12 bases between them. Germline V gene lookup returns CDR1 SGHRS and CDR2 YFSETQ. CDR3 length: 15 residues. The CDR3 loop is CASSSGALRTDTQYF. The DNA of the CDR3 is TGCGCCAGCAGCTCTGGGGCCCTGCGCACAGATACGCAGTATTTT.

The rearrangement uses TRBV18 and TRBJ1-2, with D perhaps matching TRBD1 (5 bases). Germline CDR1 KGHSH, CDR2 LQKENI. Trimming removed 9 bases from V and 0 bases from J, with 17 bases in between. The CDR3 covers 15 residues. Written as DNA, the CDR3 is TGTGCCAGTTCGAGGGCAGGGTCGGCTAACTATGGCTACACCTTC. Translating it yields CASSRAGSANYGYTF.

This clone has just a few counts. The V gene is TRBV7-3, the J gene TRBJ1-4, with 9 bases aligning to TRBD1. The CDR3 covers 14 residues. V was pared by 5 bases and J by 8 bases, with 6 bases of the junction left unmatched. Germline assignment: CDR1 SGHTA and CDR2 FQGTGA. The CDR3 is CASSPKTGGEKLFF. The DNA of the CDR3 is TGTGCCAGCAGCCCAAAGACAGGGGGAGAAAAACTGTTTTTT.

The chain links TRBV7-7 to TRBJ2-5; D perhaps matches TRBD2 (5 bases). Germline V gene data show CDR1 as SSHAT and CDR2 as FNYEAQ (reference sequence). The CDR3 consists of 13 residues. Trimming stripped 5 bases from V and 0 bases from J, with 7 bases between. Here the CDR3 DNA reads TGTGCCAGCAGCGCGACTAACCAAGAGACCCAGTACTTC. It yields the protein CASSATNQETQYF.

V and J are TRBV6-6 and TRBJ2-3; the match to TRBD1 covers 9 bases. The CDR3 has 15 residues. V gave up 0 bases and J gave up 3 bases; unmatched junction bases: 1. Germline V gene lookup returns CDR1 MNHNY and CDR2 SVGAGI (reference sequence). CDR3 in amino acids: CASSYSGTGTDTQYF. In nucleotides, the CDR3 is TGTGCCAGCAGTTACTCGGGGACAGGGACAGATACGCAGTATTTT.

The rearrangement joins TRBV27 to TRBJ1-1; D uncertain. The V gene's germline CDR1 is MNHEY and CDR2 SMNVEV (reference sequence). The CDR3 has 13 residues. V gave up 3 bases and J gave up 1 base, with 6 bases separating them. In DNA form, the CDR3 reads TGTGCCAGCAGTTTCGTTCGGAACACTGAAGCTTTCTTT. Translating gives CASSFVRNTEAFF.

The CDR3 sequence: CASSRDSNQPQHF. The CDR3 DNA is TGTGCCAGCAGTCGCGATAGCAATCAGCCCCAGCATTTT. The chain combines TRBV2 with TRBJ1-5; D gene unclear. The germline V and J ends were trimmed by 5 bases and 0 bases, with 5 bases remaining between them. The V gene's germline CDR1 is SNHLY and CDR2 FYNNEI. This CDR3 contains 13 residues. Full variable domain (missing parts from reference TRBV2 and TRBJ1-5): EPEVTQTPSHQVTQMGQEVILRCVPISNHLYFYWYRQILGQKVEFLVSFYNNEISEKSEIFDDQFSVERPDGSNFTLKIRSTKLEDSAMYFCASSRDSNQPQHFGDGTRLSIL.

This chain joins TRBV1 and TRBJ2-7; TRBD1, as called in the table, went unchecked against the DNA. TRBV1 is deemed a pseudogene. The CDR3 consists of 13 residues. The CDR3 is CTSSPKDSYEQYF. CDR3 nucleotides: TGCACCAGCAGCCCCAAAGACAGCTACGAGCAGTACTTC.

The chain couples TRBV19 to TRBJ1-4; 8 bases line up with TRBD1. The ends lost 6 bases at V and 8 bases at J; junction bases unmatched: 8. The CDR3 is 14 amino acids. The germline V gene encodes CDR1 LNHDA and CDR2 SQIVND (reference sequence). The CDR3 region is CASSKGQALEKLFF. CDR3 nucleotides: TGTGCCAGTAGCAAGGGACAGGCCTTAGAAAAACTGTTTTTT.

This clone turned up a few times. V is TRBV9 and J is TRBJ2-7, with a possible D match to TRBD1 (6 bases). The germline V gene encodes CDR1 SGDLS and CDR2 YYNGEE. The V end lost 4 bases, the J end lost 2 bases, and 16 bases lay between the germline ends. The CDR3 spans 15 residues. CDR3 region: CASSRDPGATYEQYF. Here the CDR3 DNA reads TGTGCCAGCAGCCGTGATCCAGGGGCCACCTACGAGCAGTACTTC.

The V gene is TRBV15, the J gene TRBJ2-3; D is perhaps TRBD1 (6 bases). From germline, CDR1 is LNHNV and CDR2 YYDKDF (reference sequence). The V end was cut by 2 bases, the J end by 6 bases, with 24 bases between. The CDR3 runs to 18 residues. CDR3 sequence (DNA): TGTGCCACCAGCAGACCCCTGGACCGGGACAAAAAAAGGGATACGCAGTATTTT. It specifies CATSRPLDRDKKRDTQYF.

The gene calls are TRBV4-1 and TRBJ2-1; the D gene is possibly TRBD1 (6 bases). CDR3 length equals 16 residues. The V end lost 1 base, the J end lost 9 bases, and 19 bases lay between the germline ends. Germline CDR1 is MGHRA and CDR2 is YSYEKL. CDR3 residues: CASSQVAGAAGPEQFF. The CDR3, as DNA: TGCGCCAGCAGCCAAGTAGCAGGGGCGGCGGGTCCTGAGCAGTTCTTC.

V is TRBV28 and J is TRBJ2-1; D possibly corresponds to TRBD2 (6 bases). This CDR3 region has 16 residues. CDR1 is MDHEN, CDR2 SYDVKM, per germline. V gave up 2 bases and J gave up 7 bases, with 18 bases separating them. As DNA, the CDR3 is TGTGCCAGCAGTTTAGTATGGGCAGGGAGGAGGAATGAGCAGTTCTTC. Amino acid sequence: CASSLVWAGRRNEQFF.

This chain links TRBV18 with TRBJ1-1; D perhaps matches TRBD1 (5 bases). V was pared by 4 bases and J by 0 bases, with 15 bases between. The CDR3 is 16 residues long. Germline lookup yields CDR1 KGHSH and CDR2 LQKENI. The CDR3 nucleotides read TGTGCCAGCTCACTCATACAGGCCCTCATGAACACTGAAGCTTTCTTT. Residues: CASSLIQALMNTEAFF.

The chain carries TRBV28 and TRBJ2-7; D unresolved. The V and J ends lost 6 bases and 7 bases respectively, with 13 bases between them. Germline V gene data show CDR1 as MDHEN and CDR2 as SYDVKM. This CDR3 is 12 amino acids long. The CDR3 bases are TGTGCCAGCAGCTGGGTACCGAGGGAGCAGTACTTC. It translates to CASSWVPREQYF.

The rearrangement links TRBV7-9 to TRBJ1-4, with TRBD1 matching 8 bases. V dropped 5 bases and J dropped 10; count of bases not matched to a gene: 9. Germline assignment: CDR1 SEHNR and CDR2 FQNEAQ (reference sequence). This CDR3 is 14 amino acids long. The CDR3 nucleotides read TGTGCCAGCAGCCTCGGACAGGGTTCGAGAAAACTGTTTTTT. The encoded protein is CASSLGQGSRKLFF.

This chain uses TRBV6-6 with TRBJ1-5; D unclear. The CDR3 is 13 residues long. Germline V gene data show CDR1 as MNHNY and CDR2 as SVGAGI (reference sequence). V was cut by 11 bases and J by 7 bases, with 18 bases left in between. The CDR3: CAHSRDKEQPQHF. The CDR3 coding sequence is TGTGCCCATTCGCGGGATAAGGAACAGCCCCAGCATTTT.

The genes are TRBV7-8 and TRBJ1-5; TRBD1 might be the D (5 bases). Per the germline V gene, CDR1 is SGHVS and CDR2 is FQNEAQ. The V end was cut by 5 bases, the J end by 7 bases, with 21 bases between. The CDR3 is 16 residues long. CDR3 in amino acids: CASSPGTGTLGQPQHF. As DNA, the CDR3 is TGTGCCAGCAGCCCGGGGACGGGGACGTTAGGACAGCCCCAGCATTTT.

J is TRBJ2-2 and V is TRBV7-2; 8 bases fit TRBD2. Germline assignment: CDR1 SGHTA and CDR2 FQGNSA. This CDR3 is 16 amino acids long. J lost 0 bases, V lost 4 bases, and 4 bases had no gene match. CDR3 residues: CASSSGGASNTGELFF. CDR3 nucleotide sequence: TGTGCCAGCAGCTCCGGGGGGGCGTCGAACACCGGGGAGCTGTTTTTT.

The V gene is TRBV2, the J gene TRBJ2-7, with TRBD2 matching over 12 bases. Losses at the gene ends were 4 bases for V and 1 base for J; bases not matched to a gene: 2. The CDR3 runs to 15 residues. The germline V gene encodes CDR1 SNHLY and CDR2 FYNNEI. CDR3 region: CASSGLAGASYEQYF. In DNA form, the CDR3 reads TGTGCCAGCAGTGGACTAGCGGGAGCATCCTACGAGCAGTACTTC.

The chain carries TRBV7-2 and TRBJ2-3, with D tentatively TRBD1 or TRBD2 (5 bases each). V lost 5 bases, J lost 3 bases, and 27 bases lay in between. The CDR3 sequence is 19 residues long. Per germline, CDR1 SGHTA and CDR2 FQGNSA. The DNA of the CDR3 is TGTGCCAGCAGCCAAGGCTATGTTGAGGGGCGAGGTACGACAGATACGCAGTATTTT. Amino acid sequence: CASSQGYVEGRGTTDTQYF.

Of note for this clone: Other DNA sequences within the sample encode an identical CDR3. The CDR3 loop reads CASSLAGQPQHF. CDR3 sequence (DNA): TGTGCCAGCAGCTTGGCGGGGCAGCCCCAGCATTTT. J is TRBJ1-5 and V is TRBV11-2, with D uncertain. The V gene's germline CDR1 is SGHAT and CDR2 FQNNGV. The CDR3 is made up of 12 amino acids. Trimming took 3 bases from V and 7 from J, leaving 7 bases between them. The variable domain in full, completed from reference TRBV11-2 and TRBJ1-5, reads EAGVAQSPRYKIIEKRQSVAFWCNPISGHATLYWYQQILGQGPKLLIQFQNNGVVDDSQLPKDRFSAERLKGVDSTLKIQPAKLEDSAVYLCASSLAGQPQHFGDGTRLSIL.

V gene TRBV4-1 combines with J gene TRBJ1-4; weak D call: TRBD1 (6 bases). The germline CDR1 and CDR2 sequences are MGHRA and YSYEKL. There are 18 residues in the CDR3. Trimming left V 3 bases short and J 3 bases short, with 20 bases between. The CDR3 reads CASSQTKGGISANEKLFF. The CDR3 bases are TGCGCCAGCAGCCAGACAAAAGGGGGGATTTCAGCTAATGAAAAACTGTTTTTT.

This clone was counted only a few times. The chain combines TRBV2 with TRBJ2-7, with D uncertain. Germline V gene sequence: CDR1 SNHLY, CDR2 FYNNEI. The V gene lost 0 bases and the J gene lost 10 bases, with 10 bases spanning the gap. The length of the CDR3 is 12 residues. DNA for the CDR3: TGTGCCAGCAGTGAAGCGGTGGTAGTTCAGTACTTC. As protein: CASSEAVVVQYF.

The chain uses TRBV18 and TRBJ1-1; D is possibly TRBD1 (6 bases). The germline V gene has CDR1 KGHSH and CDR2 LQKENI. CDR3 length: 15 amino acids. The germline V and J ends were trimmed by 1 base and 1 base, with 10 bases remaining between them. The DNA for the CDR3 is TGTGCCAGCTCACCACTGGGACAAACGAACACTGAAGCTTTCTTT. Translation gives CASSPLGQTNTEAFF. The full variable domain, completed using reference TRBV18 and TRBJ1-1, is NAGVMQNPRHLVRRRGQEARLRCSPMKGHSHVYWYRQLPEEGLKFMVYLQKENIIDESGMPKERFSAEFPKEGPSILRIQQVVRGDSAAYFCASSPLGQTNTEAFFGQGTRLTVV.

This clone was counted a few times. The genes are TRBV5-1 and TRBJ1-2; TRBD1 aligns across 10 bases. The CDR3 length is 16 residues. In germline, CDR1 is SGHRS, CDR2 YFSETQ. V was clipped by 4 bases and J by 2 bases; unmatched bases: 8. CDR3 DNA: TGCGCCAGCAGCCAACCCGGGACAGGGGCGAACTATGGCTACACCTTC. It yields the protein CASSQPGTGANYGYTF.

The gene calls are TRBV7-9 and TRBJ2-7, with TRBD1 as a possible D gene (6 bases). V was shortened by 5 bases and J by 5 bases, with 25 bases between the two germline ends. Looked up from germline, CDR1 is SEHNR and CDR2 is FQNEAQ (reference sequence). This CDR3 contains 17 residues. CDR3 in amino acids: CASSKGDQGLGADEQYF. Here the CDR3 DNA reads TGTGCCAGCAGCAAGGGCGACCAGGGCTTGGGGGCGGACGAGCAGTACTTC.

The V call is TRBV25-1, the J call TRBJ1-3; perhaps TRBD1 as D (5 bases). The CDR3 is 14 amino acids. The germline CDR1 and CDR2 sequences are MGHDK and SYGVNS. The V end was cut by 3 bases, the J end by 0 bases, with 6 bases between. Here the CDR3 DNA reads TGTGCCAGCAGTGATCAGGGCTCTGGAAACACCATATATTTT. It specifies CASSDQGSGNTIYF.

CDR3 protein: CASGLVLRTSGTDTQYF. The DNA for the CDR3 is TGTGCTAGTGGTTTGGTACTGCGGACTAGCGGCACAGATACGCAGTATTTT. The chain has TRBV12-5 and TRBJ2-3; 9 nucleotides line up with TRBD2. V lost 0 bases and J lost 1; bases outside the gene matches: 5. The CDR3 spans 17 residues. Germline CDR1 and CDR2: LGHNT and FRNRAP.

The V gene is TRBV2, the J gene TRBJ2-3, with D tentatively TRBD2 (6 bases). The V end was cut by 6 bases, the J end by 6 bases, with 19 bases between. Germline CDR1 reads SNHLY; CDR2 reads FYNNEI. The CDR3 is made up of 15 amino acids. The CDR3 reads CASRELAPRSDTQYF. The DNA of the CDR3 is TGTGCCAGCAGGGAACTAGCTCCTCGGTCGGATACGCAGTATTTT.

The chain employs TRBV7-9 and TRBJ2-7, with D maybe TRBD1 (6 bases). The CDR3 covers 14 residues. From germline, CDR1 is SEHNR and CDR2 FQNEAQ (reference sequence). V lost 5 bases and J 3 bases, leaving 14 bases between the germline ends. The CDR3 sequence is CASSRGSQGYEQYF. For the CDR3, the DNA is TGTGCCAGCAGCCGAGGGTCACAGGGCTACGAGCAGTACTTC.